This T cell receptor (beta chain) was identified during a study of T cell responses to AZD1222 COVID-19 vaccine. The V gene's germline CDR1 is MDHEN and CDR2 SYDVKM. The CDR3 covers 14 residues. Between the trimmed V and J ends, which lost 3 bases and 7 bases, there was a span of 10 bases. Sequenced by immunoSEQ multiplex PCR; TCRdb stores in-frame clones only, minus some. Of some 140,000 clones in the sample, roughly nine tenths are singletons; the top ten hold 2.5% to 4%. The specimen was peripheral blood, collected on day 0 of AZD1222 vaccination. The chain employs TRBV28 and TRBJ1-6; D ambiguous. This clonotype was obtained from an adult in good health. CDR3 region: CASSFGAVNSPLHF. The DNA of the CDR3 is TGTGCCAGCAGTTTTGGAGCGGTCAATTCACCCCTCCACTTT.